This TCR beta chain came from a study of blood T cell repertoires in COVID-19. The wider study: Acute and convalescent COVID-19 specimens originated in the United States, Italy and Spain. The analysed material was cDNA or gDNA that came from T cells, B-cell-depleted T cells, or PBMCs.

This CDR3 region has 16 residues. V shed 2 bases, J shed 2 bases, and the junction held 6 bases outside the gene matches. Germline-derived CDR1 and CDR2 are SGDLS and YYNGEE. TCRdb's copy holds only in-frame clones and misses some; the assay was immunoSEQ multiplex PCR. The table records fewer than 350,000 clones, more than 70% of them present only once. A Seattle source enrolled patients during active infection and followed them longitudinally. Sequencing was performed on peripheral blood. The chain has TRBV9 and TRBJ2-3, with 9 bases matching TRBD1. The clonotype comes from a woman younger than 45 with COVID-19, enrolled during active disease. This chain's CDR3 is CASSVRQGVNTDTQYF. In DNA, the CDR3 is TGTGCCAGCAGCGTTCGACAGGGGGTGAACACAGATACGCAGTATTTT. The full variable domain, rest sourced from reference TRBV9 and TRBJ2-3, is DSGVTQTPKHLITATGQRVTLRCSPRSGDLSVYWYQQSLDQGLQFLIQYYNGEERAKGNILERFSAQQFPDLHSELNLSSLELGDSALYFCASSVRQGVNTDTQYFGPGTRLTVL.